The rows below give T cell receptor beta chains drawn from one sample of a study of cytomegalovirus exposure and HLA in healthy donors. Sequenced by immunoSEQ multiplex PCR; TCRdb stores in-frame clones only, minus some. This table holds 250,000 to 400,000 clones, 88% found once. Specimen: PBMCs. Receptors were obtained from a man aged 25 to 45 in good health and CMV-seronegative. CDR3s include the opening cysteine and the closing phenylalanine or tryptophan. D genes are given only for firm matches. Expanded clones are given a class, and other clones once, few, many or no size at all.

TRBV11-2	TRBD1	TRBJ2-7	NA	TGTGCCAGCAGCCTCCGGGACAGGCTAGCGGAGCAGTACTTC	CASSLRDRLAEQYF
TRBV9	NA	TRBJ1-1	NA	TGTGCCAGCGAGAGACGAGGGAACACTGAAGCTTTCTTT	CASERRGNTEAFF
TRBV18	NA	TRBJ2-7	few	TGTGCCAGCTCTGTGGGGGGAGAGCAGTACTTC	CASSVGGEQYF
TRBV5-4	TRBD1	TRBJ2-7	NA	TGTGCCAGCAGCGGACAGGGGGCCCCTGCCTACGAGCAGTACTTC	CASSGQGAPAYEQYF
TRBV6-5	NA	TRBJ1-1	NA	TGTGCCAGCAGCCTAGGGGTGGGGAACACTGAAGCTTTCTTT	CASSLGVGNTEAFF
TRBV6-5	NA	TRBJ2-3	NA	TGTGCCAGCAGTTTAGATGGAGGGGCCACAGATACGCAGTATTTT	CASSLDGGATDTQYF
TRBV5-1	NA	TRBJ1-1	NA	TGCGCCAGCAGCTTGGGGTATGTGGAGGGCACTGAAGCTTTCTTT	CASSLGYVEGTEAFF
TRBV5-1	TRBD2	TRBJ2-7	NA	TGCGCCAGCAGCTCCACTAGCGGGGGGCCCTACGAGCAGTACTTC	CASSSTSGGPYEQYF
TRBV4-1	TRBD2	TRBJ2-3	NA	TGCGCCAGCAGCCAAGATATTAGGACTAGCGGGGGGGCCTTTACAGATACGCAGTATTTT	CASSQDIRTSGGAFTDTQYF
TRBV12-5	NA	TRBJ2-7	few	TGTGCTAGTGGACCGACCGGGGAGCAGTACTTC	CASGPTGEQYF
TRBV5-1	NA	TRBJ1-3	once	TGCGCCAGCGGAAACAGGAGCTCTGGAAACACCATATATTTT	CASGNRSSGNTIYF
TRBV5-1	NA	TRBJ1-2	NA	TGCGCCAGCAGCTTGTCCCAGGATCGTGGCTACACCTTC	CASSLSQDRGYTF
TRBV5-8	NA	TRBJ1-6	NA	TGTGCCAGCAGCTCGAATTCACCCCTCCACTTT	CASSSNSPLHF
TRBV25-1	NA	TRBJ2-3	NA	TGTGCCAGCACCCAGCCCGGGACTAGCACAGATACGCAGTATTTT	CASTQPGTSTDTQYF
TRBV7-9	NA	TRBJ2-7	NA	TGTGCCAGCAGCTACCCCCTGTTAGGGGGCGAGCAGTACTTC	CASSYPLLGGEQYF
TRBV2	NA	TRBJ1-2	NA	TGTGCCAGCAATGACCTCGATGGGGGGGCGCTGGGGTATGGCTACACCTTC	CASNDLDGGALGYGYTF
TRBV6-5	TRBD1	TRBJ1-1	NA	TGTGCCAGCAGTACCCGGACAGGGGGGACTGAAGCTTTCTTT	CASSTRTGGTEAFF
TRBV5-6	NA	TRBJ1-5	NA	TGTGCCAGCAGCCATCTCGGGAACACCAATCAGCCCCAGCATTTT	CASSHLGNTNQPQHF
TRBV19	TRBD1	TRBJ1-4	NA	TGTGCCAGTGCCGACAGGGGAGGCGGAACTAATGAAAAACTGTTTTTT	CASADRGGGTNEKLFF
TRBV5-1	NA	TRBJ2-3	NA	TGCGCCAGCAGCTTGGGTGGGGGGGCCACAGATACGCAGTATTTT	CASSLGGGATDTQYF
TRBV7-9	TRBD1	TRBJ1-2	once	TGTGCCAGCAGCTCCCCGGACAGGGGGTATGGCTACACCTTC	CASSSPDRGYGYTF
TRBV11-2	NA	TRBJ1-6	once	TGTGCCAGCAGCTTGAATACGGGCTCCTATAATTCACCCCTCCACTTT	CASSLNTGSYNSPLHF